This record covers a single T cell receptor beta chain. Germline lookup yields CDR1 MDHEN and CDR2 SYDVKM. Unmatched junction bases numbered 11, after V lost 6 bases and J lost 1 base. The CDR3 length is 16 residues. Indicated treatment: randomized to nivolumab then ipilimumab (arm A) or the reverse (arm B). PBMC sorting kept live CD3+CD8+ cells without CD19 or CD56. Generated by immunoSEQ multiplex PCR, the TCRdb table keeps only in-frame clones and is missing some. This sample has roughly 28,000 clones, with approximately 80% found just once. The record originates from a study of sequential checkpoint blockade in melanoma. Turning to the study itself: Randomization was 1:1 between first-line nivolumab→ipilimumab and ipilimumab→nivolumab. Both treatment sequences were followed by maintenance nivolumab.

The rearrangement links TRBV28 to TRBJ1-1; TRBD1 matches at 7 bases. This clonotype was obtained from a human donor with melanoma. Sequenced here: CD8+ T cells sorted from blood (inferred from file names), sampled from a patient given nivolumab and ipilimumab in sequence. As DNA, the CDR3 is TGTGCCAGCAGACGGGACAGTACCGTATGGAACACTGAAGCTTTCTTT. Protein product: CASRRDSTVWNTEAFF.